The T cell receptor (beta chain) described here comes from a study of cytomegalovirus exposure and HLA in healthy donors. Overall study: Of the donors genotyped, approximately 430 in all, around 77% fell in the Caucasian-associated ancestry cluster. Overall study findings and caveats: In a later analysis, specific HLA alleles were associated with under 20,000 TCR beta sequences at a 0.05 false discovery rate. A later analysis linked a missense DCLRE1C variant to TCR beta V- and J-gene trimming. About 87% or about 30% of the time was how often most TCR beta V segments were productive, according to an earlier analysis.

The PCR made use of 60 Vbeta and 13 Jbeta primers. TCRdb's table, derived via immunoSEQ multiplex PCR, lists solely in-frame clones and lacks some. The specimen's table records some 150,000 clones. As concerns this clone: Its antigen is as yet unknown.

CDR3 length: 13 amino acids. The J segment lost 10 bases and the V segment lost 3 bases, leaving 6 bases of the junction unmatched. Germline V gives CDR1 SGHNT, CDR2 YYREEE (reference sequence). This chain connects TRBV5-4 to TRBJ2-1; 8 nucleotides align to TRBD1. This receptor was taken from a woman aged 18 to 35 in good health and CMV-seropositive. Sequencing used PBMCs. This CDR3 reads CASSWGTGDEQFF. The CDR3 DNA is TGTGCCAGCAGCTGGGGGACAGGTGACGAGCAGTTCTTC.